Listed here are 22 T cell receptor beta chains from one sample, sequenced in a study of graft-versus-host responses after intestinal transplantation. Which antigens these TCRs recognize remains unknown. TCRdb's copy holds only in-frame clones and misses some; the assay was immunoSEQ multiplex PCR. The profile covers approximately 76,000 clones, with approximately 87% appearing a single time and about 0.4% taken by the ten largest. Specimen: unstimulated CD4+ T cells sorted from spleen or lymph node cells, collected before transplant. These receptors were obtained from a human donor who was the organ donor for an intestinal transplant.

The rearrangement uses TRBV28 and TRBJ1-2, with 8 bases matching TRBD1. The J segment lost 6 bases and the V segment lost 4 bases, leaving 4 bases of the junction unmatched. The CDR3 consists of 13 residues. Germline assignment: CDR1 MDHEN and CDR2 SYDVKM. CDR3 residues: CASSSPDRDGYTF. DNA of the CDR3: TGTGCCAGCAGTTCCCCGGACAGGGATGGCTACACCTTC.

The chain couples TRBV7-9 to TRBJ1-5; 8 bases are a match to TRBD1. Germline CDR1 and CDR2: SEHNR and FQNEAQ (reference sequence). After removal of 1 base from V and 6 bases from J, the junction contained 5 bases not matched to a gene. The CDR3 totals 15 residues. In DNA form, the CDR3 reads TGTGCCAGCAGCTTAGGCCAGGGGGCAGGTCAGCCCCAGCATTTT. It encodes CASSLGQGAGQPQHF.

The gene calls are TRBV29-1 and TRBJ2-5; 7 nucleotides match TRBD1. CDR3 length: 13 amino acids. Per the germline V gene, CDR1 is SQVTM and CDR2 is ANQGSEA. V lost 6 bases, J lost 5 bases, and 9 bases stayed unmatched. The CDR3 protein is CSVLKDRWETQYF. CDR3 bases: TGCAGCGTCTTGAAGGACAGGTGGGAGACCCAGTACTTC.

The rearrangement uses TRBV7-2 and TRBJ2-2; D is possibly TRBD2 (5 bases). The V gene lost 1 base and the J gene lost 4 bases, with 10 bases spanning the gap. CDR1 is SGHTA and CDR2 is FQGNSA in the germline V gene. The CDR3 loop spans 15 amino acids. DNA of the CDR3: TGTGCCAGCAGCTTAGGTACTAGACGCACCGGGGAGCTGTTTTTT. Its translation is CASSLGTRRTGELFF.

This chain links TRBV28 with TRBJ1-2, with TRBD1 matching over 11 bases. Germline V gene sequence: CDR1 MDHEN, CDR2 SYDVKM. V was pared by 6 bases and J by 7 bases, with 10 bases of the junction left unmatched. This CDR3 region has 15 residues. Here the CDR3 DNA reads TGTGCCAGCAGAATACCCCGGACAGGGGGCGTTGGCTACACCTTC. This gives the protein CASRIPRTGGVGYTF.

This clone was detected only once. The chain couples TRBV2 to TRBJ1-5; 7 bases fit TRBD1. Trimming at V came to 6 bases and at J to 4 bases, leaving 9 bases not matched to a gene. The CDR3 runs 15 residues. The germline V gene has CDR1 SNHLY and CDR2 FYNNEI. CDR3 sequence: CASRASGTANQPQHF. In nucleotides, the CDR3 is TGTGCCAGCAGGGCCTCCGGGACAGCTAATCAGCCCCAGCATTTT.

V is TRBV11-3 and J is TRBJ1-5; 8 positions match TRBD1. The CDR3 is 15 residues long. In germline, CDR1 is SGHNT, CDR2 YENEEA. Losses at the gene ends were 5 bases for V and 2 bases for J; bases not matched to a gene: 5. The CDR3 sequence is CASSKDREGNQPQHF. The CDR3, as DNA: TGTGCCAGCAGCAAGGACAGGGAAGGCAATCAGCCCCAGCATTTT. The whole variable domain, remainder taken from reference TRBV11-3 and TRBJ1-5, is EAGVVQSPRYKIIEKKQPVAFWCNPISGHNTLYWYLQNLGQGPELLIRYENEEAVDDSQLPKDRFSAERLKGVDSTLKIQPAELGDSAVYLCASSKDREGNQPQHFGDGTRLSIL.

This clone was detected a few times. This rearrangement joins TRBV4-3 to TRBJ2-6; D uncertain. V was shortened by 0 bases and J by 0 bases, with 12 bases between the two germline ends. Germline loops: CDR1 LGHNA, CDR2 YSLEER. There are 18 residues in the CDR3. CDR3 in DNA: TGCGCCAGCAGCCAAGAGAGTGGCGGATTCTCTGGGGCCAACGTCCTGACTTTC. Protein sequence: CASSQESGGFSGANVLTF.

The count of this clone is one. The J gene is TRBJ1-5, the V gene TRBV5-8; 7 bases fit TRBD1. This CDR3 contains 13 residues. Losses at the gene ends were 4 bases for V and 12 bases for J; bases not matched to a gene: 10. CDR1 SGHTS and CDR2 YDEGEE come from the germline V gene. The CDR3 DNA reads TGTGCCAGCAGCCTGACCCCGGACAGGCTCCAGCATTTT. Encoded protein: CASSLTPDRLQHF.

V and J are TRBV11-1 and TRBJ2-2, with 8 nucleotides matching TRBD1. Germline loops: CDR1 SGHAT, CDR2 FQDESV (reference sequence). Trimming at V came to 5 bases and at J to 7 bases, leaving 9 bases not matched to a gene. This CDR3 contains 15 residues. Here the CDR3 DNA reads TGTGCCAGCAGCCGTCAGGGGGCGTCGGTCGGGGAGCTGTTTTTT. It codes for CASSRQGASVGELFF.

With regard to this clone: Germline is not matched at one junction end, which may reflect a read error. The chain links TRBV7-7 to TRBJ2-3; TRBD2 agrees at 8 bases. CDR1 and CDR2 (germline): SSHAT, FNYEAQ (reference sequence). The CDR3 contains 14 residues. CDR3 nucleotide sequence: TGTGCTAGCAGCTCGGGGGGGCGGTCAGATACGCAGTATTTT. It codes for CASSSGGRSDTQYF.

This clone turned up a few times. V and J are TRBV7-8 and TRBJ1-2, with D possibly TRBD1 on 6 matching bases. V lost 1 base and J lost 8, with 8 bases in between. Germline values: CDR1 SGHVS, CDR2 FQNEAQ. This CDR3 contains 12 residues. The CDR3 DNA follows: TGTGCCAGCAGCTTAGACAGGGAGGGCTACACCTTC. It is translated as CASSLDREGYTF. Filled out from reference TRBV7-8 and TRBJ1-2, the complete variable domain reads GAGVSQSPRYKVAKRGQDVALRCDPISGHVSLFWYQQALGQGPEFLTYFQNEAQLDKSGLPSDRFFAERPEGSVSTLKIQRTQQEDSAVYLCASSLDREGYTFGSGTRLTVV.

The chain couples TRBV19 to TRBJ1-5, with a weak D call TRBD1 (6 bases). The germline V gene has CDR1 LNHDA and CDR2 SQIVND (reference sequence). The CDR3 extends over 14 amino acids. With 6 bases removed from V and 10 bases from J, the gap between germline ends came to 19 bases. The CDR3 reads CASRITGPWGPQHF. CDR3 DNA: TGTGCCAGTAGGATCACAGGGCCTTGGGGACCCCAGCATTTT.

The chain recombines TRBV7-2 with TRBJ2-1; no definite D call. The V gene lost 3 bases and the J gene lost 4 bases, with 10 bases spanning the gap. CDR1 SGHTA and CDR2 FQGNSA come from the germline V gene. The CDR3 has 14 amino acids. The CDR3 DNA sequence: TGTGCCAGCAGCTTGATTCGAGGTTACAATGAGCAGTTCTTC. Its protein product is CASSLIRGYNEQFF.

The chain has TRBV7-2 and TRBJ1-2; 7 bases match TRBD1. The germline gives CDR1 SGHTA, CDR2 FQGNSA. The CDR3 runs to 16 residues. With 5 bases clipped from V and 2 bases from J, the junction kept 11 bases outside the gene matches. As DNA, the CDR3 is TGTGCCAGCAGCCTACCACCGGGACAGCTGAACTATGGCTACACCTTC. Encoded protein: CASSLPPGQLNYGYTF.

CDR3 sequence (DNA): TGTGCCAGCAGCGAAGGGACAGGGAACACTGAAGCTTTCTTT. It is translated as CASSEGTGNTEAFF. This sequence joins TRBV7-2 and TRBJ1-1; 8 nucleotides agree with TRBD1. The CDR3 sequence is 14 residues long. The ends lost 5 bases at V and 1 base at J; junction bases unmatched: 3. Germline assignment: CDR1 SGHTA and CDR2 FQGNSA.

This clone was seen once. J is TRBJ1-5 and V is TRBV5-6, with 8 positions matching TRBD1. Trimming removed 2 bases from V and 7 bases from J; junction bases left unmatched: 17. CDR1 SGHDT and CDR2 YYEEEE come from the germline V gene. The CDR3 is 18 residues long. The CDR3 spells CASSFRGPGNGGGQPQHF. In DNA, the CDR3 is TGTGCCAGCAGCTTCAGGGGGCCAGGGAATGGGGGCGGGCAGCCCCAGCATTTT.

The gene calls are TRBV27 and TRBJ1-2, with a weak D call TRBD1 (6 bases). Germline lookup yields CDR1 MNHEY and CDR2 SMNVEV (reference sequence). This CDR3 comprises 15 residues. Trimming took off 3 bases at V and 3 bases at J, with 14 bases between the two ends. CDR3 bases: TGTGCCAGCAGTTTCTCGGACAGCCCTTACTATGGCTACACCTTC. This codes for CASSFSDSPYYGYTF.

V usage is TRBV13 and J usage is TRBJ1-2; no clear D gene. The ends were cut back, 1 base at V and 4 bases at J, with 10 bases in the middle. CDR1 PRHDT and CDR2 FYEKMQ come from the germline V gene (reference sequence). This CDR3 has 14 amino acids. CDR3 sequence reads: CASSLAPTGYGYTF. CDR3 DNA: TGTGCCAGCAGCTTAGCCCCCACCGGCTATGGCTACACCTTC. The variable domain in full, with the rest retrieved from reference TRBV13 and TRBJ1-2, is AAGVIQSPRHLIKEKRETATLKCYPIPRHDTVYWYQQGPGQDPQFLISFYEKMQSDKGSIPDRFSAQQFSDYHSELNMSSLELGDSALYFCASSLAPTGYGYTFGSGTRLTVV.

The chain couples TRBV16 to TRBJ1-1; a weak D match, TRBD1 (5 bases). Deletions cut 0 bases from V and 4 bases from J, with 9 bases between. Germline loops: CDR1 KGHSY, CDR2 FQNENV. This CDR3 has 14 amino acids. The CDR3 reads CASSQSPQGTEAFF. The CDR3, as DNA: TGTGCCAGCAGCCAATCTCCTCAGGGCACTGAAGCTTTCTTT.

This rearrangement joins TRBV30 to TRBJ1-2; weak D call: TRBD1 (5 bases). Deletions cut 7 bases from V and 5 bases from J, with 11 bases between. This CDR3 has 11 residues. The germline gives CDR1 GTSNPN, CDR2 SVGIG (reference sequence). CDR3 amino acids: CASTSGYGYTF. CDR3 nucleotides: TGTGCCTCCACATCAGGGTATGGCTACACCTTC.

The chain links TRBV28 to TRBJ1-2, with unresolved D. This CDR3 region has 13 residues. The germline gives CDR1 MDHEN, CDR2 SYDVKM. Trimming cost V 8 bases and J 1 base, with 11 bases left between them. CDR3 nucleotides: TGTGCCAGCTGGAGTGTGGGTAACTATGGCTACACCTTC. Its protein is CASWSVGNYGYTF.